This T cell receptor beta chain was identified during a study of long-term antiretroviral therapy in people with HIV. V was pared by 3 bases and J by 0 bases, with 12 bases between. Germline lookup yields CDR1 SGHTA and CDR2 FQGNSA. The CDR3 has 16 residues. Researchers report immunoSEQ v3.0 was run at survey level. Sequencing was intended to reach roughly 40,000-50,000 T-cell genomes per sample. Clones were sequenced by immunoSEQ multiplex PCR, and TCRdb holds only the in-frame ones, with some missing. The profile covers about 24,000 clones, with around 79% appearing a single time and about 9% taken by the ten largest. The study used samples holding about 0.85-10 million cryopreserved PBMC before DNA extraction.

Sequences were derived from unsorted PBMCs, sampled 1.2 years after starting antiretroviral therapy. The source is a woman in her 40s with HIV. The rearrangement uses TRBV7-2 and TRBJ1-3; no reliable D call. The CDR3 loop is CASSFTQALSGNTIYF. CDR3 coding DNA: TGTGCCAGCAGCTTCACCCAGGCCCTCTCTGGAAACACCATATATTTT.